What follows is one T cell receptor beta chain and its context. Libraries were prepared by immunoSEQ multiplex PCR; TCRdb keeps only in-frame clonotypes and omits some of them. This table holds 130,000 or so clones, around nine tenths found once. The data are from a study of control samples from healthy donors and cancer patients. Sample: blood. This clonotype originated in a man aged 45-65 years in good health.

The DNA of the CDR3 is TGTGCCAGCAGCCATAGCGGTGGCTCCTACAATGAGCAGTTCTTC. This gives the protein CASSHSGGSYNEQFF. The rearrangement joins TRBV3-1 (or the pseudogene TRBV3-2) to TRBJ2-1, with D possibly TRBD2 on 6 matching bases. Germline CDR1 is LGHDT and CDR2 is YNNKEL (reference sequence). Trimming removed 3 bases at V and 0 bases at J, with 9 bases between. CDR3 length: 15 amino acids.